The 14 T cell receptor beta chains reported below all come from one sample, sequenced in a study of blood T cell repertoires in COVID-19. TCRdb keeps only in-frame clones here, not all; method: immunoSEQ multiplex PCR. The data show 150,000 to 200,000 clones, approximately 90% seen once. Input material: PBMCs or T cells enriched from blood (not recorded which). The receptors were gathered from a woman between 40 and 55 years old in a cohort exposed to, infected with or recovered from COVID-19 (not recorded which).

This chain links TRBV12-3 or TRBV12-4 with TRBJ1-3; a weak D match, TRBD1 (5 bases). Trimming took off 8 bases at V and 5 bases at J, with 13 bases between the two ends. This CDR3 spans 13 amino acids. As DNA, the CDR3 is TGTGCCAGCGACAGCCTCGGAAGAAACACCATATATTTT. This encodes CASDSLGRNTIYF.

The V gene is TRBV5-5, the J gene TRBJ2-7; 7 bases line up with TRBD1. The trim removed 4 bases at V and 3 bases at J, leaving 7 bases unmatched. The CDR3 consists of 14 residues. Germline V gene data show CDR1 as SGHKS and CDR2 as YYEKEE (reference sequence). The CDR3 DNA reads as TGTGCCAGCAGCGGGCGACAGGGCTACTACGAGCAGTACTTC. It is translated as CASSGRQGYYEQYF.

The chain combines TRBV28 with TRBJ2-1; the D gene is possibly TRBD2 (6 bases). The ends were cut back, 4 bases at V and 0 bases at J, with 13 bases in the middle. CDR1 and CDR2 (germline): MDHEN, SYDVKM. The length of the CDR3 is 16 residues. The CDR3 sequence is CASSYRGESSYNEQFF. CDR3 bases: TGTGCCAGCAGTTACCGCGGGGAAAGCTCCTACAATGAGCAGTTCTTC.

This clone was recorded once. This rearrangement joins TRBV11-2 to TRBJ1-1; D may be TRBD1 (5 bases). The germline V gene has CDR1 SGHAT and CDR2 FQNNGV. V dropped 5 bases and J dropped 0 bases, with 13 bases sitting between them. The CDR3 sequence is 15 residues long. This CDR3 reads CASSPGLYLNTEAFF. CDR3 coding DNA: TGTGCCAGCAGCCCGGGACTCTACCTGAACACTGAAGCTTTCTTT.

V gene TRBV10-1 combines with J gene TRBJ2-3, with 10 bases fitting TRBD2. Germline assignment: CDR1 WNHNN and CDR2 SYGVQD (reference sequence). The CDR3 length is 17 residues. The trim removed 2 bases at V and 5 bases at J, leaving 10 bases unmatched. The CDR3, as DNA: TGCGCCAGCAGTGAGAGTCGGACTAGCGGAGGGGGAGATACGCAGTATTTT. Its protein product is CASSESRTSGGGDTQYF.

The CDR3 nucleotides are TGCGCCAGCAGCCAGGATAGAGGGGGGGGGAACACTGAAGCTTTCTTT. The encoded protein is CASSQDRGGGNTEAFF. The chain joins TRBV4-1 to TRBJ1-1; maybe TRBD1 (6 bases). The CDR3 covers 16 residues. Germline V gene lookup returns CDR1 MGHRA and CDR2 YSYEKL. V lost 3 bases, J lost 1 base, and 15 bases lay in between.

The chain recombines TRBV27 with TRBJ1-1; 8 bases are shared with TRBD1. With V trimmed by 8 bases and J by 7 bases, 12 bases remained unmatched. CDR1 and CDR2 from the germline V gene are MNHEY and SMNVEV (reference sequence). This CDR3 has 14 residues. The DNA for the CDR3 is TGTGCCAGCTCCTACAGGGGGGGAAAGGGTGAAGCTTTCTTT. Amino acid sequence: CASSYRGGKGEAFF.

This chain joins TRBV28 and TRBJ2-3; tentative D call: TRBD1 (5 bases). This CDR3 is 15 amino acids long. From germline, CDR1 is MDHEN and CDR2 SYDVKM. The V end lost 6 bases, the J end lost 8 bases, and 21 bases lay between the germline ends. The CDR3 region has the DNA TGTGCCAGCAGCCTAGGGTTCAGTGATAGGGGTACGCAGTATTTT. This translates into CASSLGFSDRGTQYF.

This clone was seen ten or more times. The V call is TRBV11-2, the J call TRBJ1-2; D gene ambiguous. Trimming took 0 bases from V and 1 from J, leaving 9 bases between them. The CDR3 covers 15 residues. Per germline, CDR1 SGHAT and CDR2 FQNNGV. This CDR3 is CASSLEHGNNYGYTF. The CDR3 coding sequence is TGTGCCAGCAGCTTAGAGCACGGGAATAACTATGGCTACACCTTC.

The chain has TRBV28 and TRBJ2-1; the D is unclear. The ends were cut back, 5 bases at V and 0 bases at J, with 20 bases in the middle. The length of the CDR3 is 18 residues. From germline, CDR1 is MDHEN and CDR2 SYDVKM. For the CDR3, the DNA is TGTGCCAGCAGTGGGTCCAAAACAAGCGCCAGCTCCTACAATGAGCAGTTCTTC. This gives the protein CASSGSKTSASSYNEQFF.

This clone came up once. The genes are TRBV11-2 and TRBJ1-5; D is uncertain. Germline CDR1 is SGHAT and CDR2 is FQNNGV. CDR3 length: 15 residues. V dropped 3 bases and J dropped 1 base, with 10 bases sitting between them. The CDR3 coding sequence is TGTGCCAGCAGCTTGCGGGGTGGGAGCAATCAGCCCCAGCATTTT. The encoded protein is CASSLRGGSNQPQHF.

This clone was seen a handful of times. This rearrangement joins TRBV27 to TRBJ2-7; 8 bases agree with TRBD1. CDR1 and CDR2 from the germline V gene are MNHEY and SMNVEV (reference sequence). The trim removed 3 bases at V and 2 bases at J, leaving 9 bases unmatched. This CDR3 contains 16 residues. The DNA for the CDR3 is TGTGCCAGCAGTTTCTCTCCGGGACAGGTCACCTACGAGCAGTACTTC. It yields the protein CASSFSPGQVTYEQYF.

The chain is built from TRBV5-8 and TRBJ1-1; D remains ambiguous. The germline CDR1 and CDR2 sequences are SGHTS and YDEGEE. Trimming took 2 bases from V and 1 from J, leaving 12 bases between them. The CDR3 runs 15 residues. The CDR3, as DNA: TGTGCCAGCAGCTTAGGAGTTTCACCGAACACTGAAGCTTTCTTT. This translates into CASSLGVSPNTEAFF.

J is TRBJ1-2 and V is TRBV28; no reliable D call. The germline gives CDR1 MDHEN, CDR2 SYDVKM. Trimming shortened V by 6 bases and J by 4 bases, and 6 bases separated the two germline ends. The CDR3 length is 11 residues. The CDR3 nucleotides read TGTGCCAGCAGCTCCCCCTATGGCTACACCTTC. Its translation is CASSSPYGYTF.